This T cell receptor (beta chain) was found in a study of human T cells and chemical hapten exposure. Study in general: Throughout the roughly 24-week study, diphenylcyclopropenone was applied weekly to the patients' scalps. Study-wide results and limits: The donor cohort had alopecia, so its immune response may not match that of healthy people.

As for this clonotype: Its antigen is not identified.

The time point: patch test 2, 6 weeks after DPC sensitization. This sample's treatment: therapeutic diphenylcyclopropenone sensitization with weekly scalp DPC. With 2 bases removed from V and 1 base from J, the gap between germline ends came to 17 bases. The V gene's germline CDR1 is SGHTA and CDR2 FQGNSA. The CDR3 runs to 17 residues. The library gave individual cDNA molecules unique molecular identifiers. As handled by the study authors: Across samples, TCR counts had a median of approximately 100,000 and ranged from about 23,224 to 700,000. TCRdb redid the calling of the RACE reads with MiXCR, one entry per CDR3 protein. The V and J calls shown here were made by TCRdb, not taken from the authors' results. The sample has a few hundred thousand distinct CDR3 sequences, about 6% seen once.

The source material was whole blood, sampled in connection with sensitization to the hapten diphenylcyclopropenone (DPC). The clonotype originates from a woman in her late teens or twenties with alopecia areata. Some clones in this sample may be carry-over from other donors' samples. V is TRBV7-2 and J is TRBJ2-5; D is possibly TRBD1 (7 bases). The CDR3 protein is CASSLRRARGAQETQYF. CDR3 coding DNA: TGTGCCAGCAGCTTAAGAAGAGCCAGGGGGGCCCAAGAGACCCAGTACTTC.